This TCR beta chain was identified during a study of regulatory T cells in long-lasting Graves disease. Background on the study: Patients with new Graves' disease had used antithyroid drugs below 3 months.

Of note for this clonotype: The antigen remains unidentified.

Time point given: newly diagnosed GD, antithyroid drugs for less than 3 months. Construction of the TCR library relied on RNA isolated from PBMCs. The CDR3 runs to 14 residues. Germline trimming cut 5 bases from V and 7 bases from J; bases unmatched to any gene: 5. Germline CDR1 reads SEHNR; CDR2 reads FQNEAQ (reference sequence). According to the study, TCR beta libraries were built with iRepertoire HTBI primers and CDR3-region Arm-PCR. One entry per CDR3 protein results from TCRdb running MiXCR on the multiplex PCR reads. The sample lists some 340,000 distinct CDR3 sequences, 12% occurring once. Whole-study findings and limits: Results may be inaccurate due to the small sample size.

This sample was also put to use in a study of T cells in Graves' hyperthyroidism and ophthalmopathy. That study reports: Among thyroid clonotypes expanded above 0.001, most also appeared in blood.

The sequence came from a woman under 30 with Graves disease. The specimen comprised peripheral blood mononuclear cells (PBMCs), sampled at new diagnosis, from a patient treated with antithyroid drugs. This chain connects TRBV7-9 to TRBJ1-2; 12 nucleotides align to TRBD1. The CDR3 DNA follows: TGTGCCAGCAGCCCGGGACAGGGGGCCGGTGGCTACACCTTC. Residues: CASSPGQGAGGYTF.